This is a list of T cell receptor beta chains from one sample in a study of shared clonotypes between healthy human individuals. Data came from immunoSEQ multiplex PCR; TCRdb stores just in-frame clones and leaves some out. Of hundreds of thousands of clones listed, 73% were seen once; the top ten hold about 10%. Sequencing was carried out using memory CD4+ T cells sorted from blood. The receptors derive from a man aged 25-40 years in good health. Both conserved end residues are part of each CDR3. Size is stated for part of the rows, as once, few or many counts, or as a class when the clone is expanded.

>.|TRBV6-1
CASKFSGQETQYF
>.|TRBV7-8
CASSLVGLAGGELFF
>.|TRBV5-4
CASSLDGLSNTEAFF
>once|TRBV7-6
CASSRQGAYEQYF
>.|TRBV15
CATSRPGVNTGELFF
>.|TRBV5-1
CASSSQGSNEQYF
>.|TRBV11-3
CASSFGLSHEQFF
>.|TRBV5-1
CASSQTGGQDEKLFF
>.|TRBV10-1
CASSESSGGTVSQFF
>.|TRBV5-1
CASSAGILRFANTGELFF
>few|TRBV5-1
CASSWGGGERAFF
>.|TRBV5-1
CASRPPASGTYEQYF
>few|TRBV7-6
CASSSNGKKAETQYF
>.|TRBV19
CASSLRDQPQHF
>.|TRBV11-3
CASSLDGVQQFF
>.|TRBV10-3
CAISEGTHQPQHF
>few|TRBV28
CASSFVGQGNTEAFF
>once|TRBV7-2
CASSPPSSFAYNEQFF
>.|TRBV19
CASSKSYSGPEAFF
>.|TRBV7-8
CASSLQEGGSNTGELFF
>few|TRBV7-2
CASSLVVSSYEQYF
>once|TRBV7-9
CASSLEGWNEQFF
>.|TRBV29-1
CSAEGLAGENEQFF
>.|TRBV7-9
CASSPLSGSYNEQFF
>.|TRBV5-1
CASGDWDEQFF